Each of the 5 T cell receptor beta chains below was sequenced from the same sample in a study of cytomegalovirus exposure and HLA in healthy donors. The PCR made use of 60 Vbeta and 13 Jbeta primers. Clones were read by immunoSEQ multiplex PCR, and TCRdb kept only the in-frame ones, dropping some. Among 90,000 to 150,000 clones listed, roughly 14% were seen once. Sequencing was performed on PBMCs. The origin of the receptors is a woman between 18 and 29 years old in good health and CMV-seronegative.

This chain connects TRBV6-5 to TRBJ1-2, with TRBD1 as a possible D gene (5 bases). V was clipped by 2 bases and J by 7 bases, with 17 bases between them. This CDR3 has 15 amino acids. CDR1 and CDR2 from the germline V gene are MNHEY and SVGAGI. The CDR3 region is CASSYARGVGGGYTF. CDR3 nucleotides: TGTGCCAGCAGTTACGCCCGTGGGGTCGGGGGTGGCTACACCTTC.

This clone has only a few counts. V is TRBV5-1 and J is TRBJ2-7; 8 positions match TRBD1. V was pared by 4 bases and J by 2 bases, with 11 bases of the junction left unmatched. The CDR3 is 16 residues long. Germline V CDR1 and CDR2: SGHRS, YFSETQ. CDR3 nucleotides: TGCGCCAGCAGCACGCCGACAGGGGTTGGGCCCTACGAGCAGTACTTC. It specifies CASSTPTGVGPYEQYF.

This clone has only a few counts. The chain is built from TRBV19 and TRBJ1-6, with a weak D call TRBD1 (6 bases). This CDR3 is 15 amino acids long. Trimming took off 6 bases at V and 5 bases at J, with 14 bases between the two ends. From germline, CDR1 is LNHDA and CDR2 SQIVND (reference sequence). The CDR3 region has the DNA TGTGCCAGTAGCCCAGACAGGTTCAATAATTCACCCCTCCACTTT. Amino acids: CASSPDRFNNSPLHF. Full variable domain (outside the CDR3, taken from reference TRBV19 and TRBJ1-6): DGGITQSPKYLFRKEGQNVTLSCEQNLNHDAMYWYRQDPGQGLRLIYYSQIVNDFQKGDIAEGYSVSREKKESFPLTVTSAQKNPTAFYLCASSPDRFNNSPLHFGNGTRLTVT.

This clone was observed a few times. The chain has TRBV5-4 and TRBJ2-3; a possible D gene is TRBD2 (6 bases). V was pared by 3 bases and J by 1 base, with 6 bases between. CDR1 is SGHNT and CDR2 is YYREEE in the germline V gene (reference sequence). This CDR3 region has 13 residues. The DNA for the CDR3 is TGTGCCAGCAGCTCGGGGGGCACAGATACGCAGTATTTT. This gives the protein CASSSGGTDTQYF.

The rearrangement uses TRBV7-8 and TRBJ2-1; 8 bases line up with TRBD2. Germline loops: CDR1 SGHVS, CDR2 FQNEAQ. The CDR3 contains 16 residues. The V gene end was trimmed by 5 bases and the J gene end by 7 bases; junction bases not matched to a gene: 13. The DNA of the CDR3 is TGTGCCAGCAGCCCCCGGGAAGCGGGAGTGAGTAATGAGCAGTTCTTC. It specifies CASSPREAGVSNEQFF.